The 17 T cell receptor beta chains reported below all come from one sample, sequenced in a study of cytomegalovirus exposure and HLA in healthy donors. Amplification used 60 Vbeta primers and 13 Jbeta primers. Generated by immunoSEQ multiplex PCR, the TCRdb table keeps only in-frame clones and is missing some. This sample has more than 110,000 clones, with 75% found just once. Sequenced material: PBMCs. The receptors were gathered from a man aged 25-45 years in good health and CMV-seronegative.

V is TRBV4-1 and J is TRBJ2-5, with TRBD2 matching over 12 bases. The CDR3 totals 18 residues. Trimming cost V 0 bases and J 2 bases; bases outside gene matches: 7. Germline CDR1 and CDR2: MGHRA and YSYEKL. The CDR3 region is CASSQDIGLAGGQETQYF. The CDR3 nucleotides are TGCGCCAGCAGCCAAGATATAGGGCTAGCGGGGGGGCAAGAGACCCAGTACTTC.

This clone was seen more than once but under ten times. This sample also contains other DNA sequences that code for the same CDR3. The rearrangement links TRBV19 to TRBJ1-1; TRBD1 matches at 7 bases. CDR3 length: 13 residues. After removal of 9 bases from V and 0 bases from J, the junction contained 4 bases not matched to a gene. CDR1 is LNHDA, CDR2 SQIVND, per germline (reference sequence). CDR3 sequence: CASRDRVNTEAFF. The CDR3 bases are TGTGCCAGCCGGGACAGAGTGAACACTGAAGCTTTCTTT.

The chain is built from TRBV5-6 and TRBJ2-7; D is uncertain. CDR3 length equals 12 residues. Germline loops: CDR1 SGHDT, CDR2 YYEEEE. Trimming stripped 3 bases from V and 4 bases from J, with 8 bases between. The CDR3: CASSSEVYEQYF. The DNA for the CDR3 is TGTGCCAGCAGCTCCGAGGTATACGAGCAGTACTTC.

This chain connects TRBV5-6 to TRBJ1-1; TRBD1 might be the D (6 bases). Per germline, CDR1 SGHDT and CDR2 YYEEEE. Trimming took off 0 bases at V and 2 bases at J, with 14 bases between the two ends. The CDR3 has 16 amino acids. The CDR3 loop reads CASSLVQGDLNTEAFF. The CDR3 nucleotides read TGTGCCAGCAGCTTGGTACAGGGCGATTTAAACACTGAAGCTTTCTTT.

The chain links TRBV29-1 to TRBJ2-2; D remains unclear. This CDR3 has 13 amino acids. V was shortened by 8 bases and J by 3 bases, with 13 bases between the two germline ends. Germline V gene sequence: CDR1 SQVTM, CDR2 ANQGSEA. The chain's CDR3 is CSYTVVDTGELFF. CDR3 coding DNA: TGCAGCTATACGGTAGTGGACACCGGGGAGCTGTTTTTT.

This clone was counted once. The J gene is TRBJ2-1, the V gene TRBV10-3; 8 bases agree with TRBD2. V shed 8 bases and J 5 bases; nucleotides not matched to a gene: 5. Germline V CDR1 and CDR2: ENHRY, SYGVKD. The CDR3 runs 13 residues. The CDR3 DNA is TGTGCCATCGAAGCGGGAGTTAACAATGAGCAGTTCTTC. Protein product: CAIEAGVNNEQFF.

A word on this clone: This same CDR3 is encoded by further DNA sequences in the sample. The CDR3 spells CASRPGLLYEQYF. In DNA, the CDR3 is TGTGCCAGCAGGCCGGGACTGCTCTATGAGCAGTACTTC. The chain recombines TRBV6-5 with TRBJ2-7; TRBD2 might be the D (6 bases). Trimming removed 6 bases from V and 7 bases from J, with 16 bases in between. Germline values: CDR1 MNHEY, CDR2 SVGAGI. The CDR3 runs 13 residues.

This clone appeared once. J is TRBJ2-5 and V is TRBV5-5; a weak D match, TRBD1 (5 bases). The V end was cut by 6 bases, the J end by 5 bases, with 14 bases between. Germline CDR1 and CDR2: SGHKS and YYEKEE (reference sequence). The CDR3 sequence is 13 residues long. The CDR3 DNA reads as TGTGCCAGCACCCACAGGCTCGGGGAGACCCAGTACTTC. Protein: CASTHRLGETQYF.

This clone was counted only a few times. The chain employs TRBV28 and TRBJ1-2, with a possible D match to TRBD1 (5 bases). The germline V and J ends were trimmed by 3 bases and 6 bases, with 14 bases remaining between them. Looked up from germline, CDR1 is MDHEN and CDR2 is SYDVKM. The CDR3 has 14 amino acids. CDR3 residues: CASSFFMQGNGYTF. The CDR3 region has the DNA TGTGCCAGCAGTTTTTTTATGCAGGGAAATGGCTACACCTTC.

The chain carries TRBV7-3 and TRBJ2-1; no clear D gene. V was cut by 3 bases and J by 0 bases, with 12 bases left in between. CDR1 SGHTA and CDR2 FQGTGA come from the germline V gene. The CDR3 is made up of 16 amino acids. CDR3 coding DNA: TGTGCCAGCAGCTTTTTGGCGGCCCGCTCCTACAATGAGCAGTTCTTC. It specifies CASSFLAARSYNEQFF.

CDR3 protein: CASSRVEAGGYGYTF. CDR3 in DNA: TGTGCCAGTAGTAGGGTTGAGGCAGGGGGCTATGGCTACACCTTC. The chain has TRBV19 and TRBJ1-2; 7 bases align to TRBD1. Germline values: CDR1 LNHDA, CDR2 SQIVND (reference sequence). This CDR3 contains 15 residues. Germline trimming cut 4 bases from V and 4 bases from J; bases unmatched to any gene: 9.

This clone was counted between two and nine times. This sequence joins TRBV28 and TRBJ2-4; D call uncertain. Between the trimmed V and J ends, which lost 6 bases and 0 bases, there was a span of 30 bases. The CDR3 is 21 residues long. The germline gives CDR1 MDHEN, CDR2 SYDVKM. The CDR3 coding sequence is TGTGCCAGCAGGCCCGGCATGGGCAGACCAAAAACTTCTCTAGCCAAAAACATTCAGTACTTC. Its translation: CASRPGMGRPKTSLAKNIQYF. Variable domain in full (rest from reference TRBV28 and TRBJ2-4): DVKVTQSSRYLVKRTGEKVFLECVQDMDHENMFWYRQDPGLGLRLIYFSYDVKMKEKGDIPEGYSVSREKKERFSLILESASTNQTSMYLCASRPGMGRPKTSLAKNIQYFGAGTRLSVL.

The rearrangement links TRBV14 to TRBJ2-1; D remains unclear. The CDR3 covers 14 residues. Germline-derived CDR1 and CDR2 are SGHDN and FVKESK. V was shortened by 1 base and J by 3 bases, with 7 bases between the two germline ends. CDR3 loop: CASSQGRIYNEQFF. The CDR3 DNA follows: TGTGCCAGCAGCCAAGGGCGGATCTACAATGAGCAGTTCTTC. Supplemented by reference TRBV14 and TRBJ2-1, the full variable domain reads EAGVTQFPSHSVIEKGQTVTLRCDPISGHDNLYWYRRVMGKEIKFLLHFVKESKQDESGMPNNRFLAERTGGTYSTLKVQPAELEDSGVYFCASSQGRIYNEQFFGPGTRLTVL.

This clone is a singleton in its sample. The rearrangement uses TRBV7-8 and TRBJ2-7, with 11 bases lining up with TRBD1. The trim removed 0 bases at V and 5 bases at J, leaving 6 bases unmatched. Germline V gene sequence: CDR1 SGHVS, CDR2 FQNEAQ. The CDR3 runs 16 residues. The CDR3 sequence: CASSLASGQGEDEQYF. CDR3 coding DNA: TGTGCCAGCAGCTTAGCCTCGGGACAGGGGGAAGACGAGCAGTACTTC.

This clone was observed once. The rearrangement links TRBV11-3 to TRBJ2-3; D ambiguous. Trimming shortened V by 2 bases and J by 4 bases, and 7 bases separated the two germline ends. The CDR3 has 13 residues. The germline V gene has CDR1 SGHNT and CDR2 YENEEA. The CDR3 coding sequence is TGTGCCAGCAGCTTAACCCGAGCAGATACGCAGTATTTT. This codes for CASSLTRADTQYF.

The chain uses TRBV19 and TRBJ1-6, with a possible D match to TRBD1 (5 bases). Germline CDR1 LNHDA, CDR2 SQIVND (reference sequence). The CDR3 spans 13 residues. V lost 5 bases to trimming and J lost 6 bases, with 8 bases between them. The CDR3 sequence: CASSGQGNSPLHF. As DNA, the CDR3 is TGTGCCAGTAGTGGGCAGGGTAATTCACCCCTCCACTTT.

The chain is built from TRBV11-1 and TRBJ1-1; 7 positions match TRBD1. Germline lookup yields CDR1 SGHAT and CDR2 FQDESV (reference sequence). The CDR3 runs 16 residues. V trimming: 1 base; J trimming: 3 bases; junction bases outside the gene matches: 8. The CDR3 region has the DNA TGTGCCAGCAGCTTAGAACAGGGGACAAGTTACACTGAAGCTTTCTTT. Its translation: CASSLEQGTSYTEAFF.